The 27 T cell receptor beta chains listed next were all sequenced from one sample in a study of blood T cell repertoires in COVID-19. Here immunoSEQ multiplex PCR was the method, and the copy in TCRdb shows in-frame clones only, minus some. The sample lists about 230,000 clones, 70% to 90% occurring once. The material sequenced was peripheral blood. The receptors shown here come from a woman aged 70-85 years with active or convalescent COVID-19.

This clone was seen a single time. The chain is built from TRBV5-4 and TRBJ2-7; D perhaps matches TRBD2 (6 bases). This CDR3 has 14 amino acids. V was trimmed by 3 bases and J by 4 bases, leaving 14 bases between them. From germline, CDR1 is SGHNT and CDR2 YYREEE (reference sequence). The CDR3 DNA reads as TGTGCCAGCAGCTCCTCCGGGACTCCATACGAGCAGTACTTC. This encodes CASSSSGTPYEQYF.

The chain combines TRBV30 with TRBJ2-7; 7 nucleotides line up with TRBD2. This CDR3 is built from 13 residues. Trimming took 2 bases from V and 7 from J; bases not matched to a gene: 8. Germline CDR1 reads GTSNPN; CDR2 reads SVGIG (reference sequence). In DNA form, the CDR3 reads TGTGCCTGGAGTAGTAGGGCGGGAGTGGAGCAGTACTTC. Its translation: CAWSSRAGVEQYF.

This clone was found a few times. V usage is TRBV29-1 and J usage is TRBJ2-7, with D possibly being TRBD1 (6 bases). The V gene lost 1 base and the J gene lost 0 bases, with 7 bases spanning the gap. This CDR3 comprises 13 residues. The V gene's germline CDR1 is SQVTM and CDR2 ANQGSEA. The DNA of the CDR3 is TGCAGCGTTGAAGGGGGGCTCTCCTACGAGCAGTACTTC. Its protein is CSVEGGLSYEQYF.

The chain links TRBV11-2 to TRBJ1-1; 7 nucleotides agree with TRBD1. This CDR3 region has 16 residues. CDR1 SGHAT and CDR2 FQNNGV come from the germline V gene. V trimming: 0 bases; J trimming: 0 bases; junction bases outside the gene matches: 4. CDR3 in DNA: TGTGCCAGCAGCTTAGATAAAGGGACAGTGAACACTGAAGCTTTCTTT. This gives the protein CASSLDKGTVNTEAFF.

This clone was detected only a few times. The CDR3 here is CAWSVGRATSGNTIYF. For the CDR3, the DNA is TGTGCCTGGAGTGTAGGGCGGGCGACCTCTGGAAACACCATATATTTT. The chain uses TRBV30 and TRBJ1-3; D gene unclear. The CDR3 is 16 residues long. Germline V gives CDR1 GTSNPN, CDR2 SVGIG (reference sequence). V dropped 0 bases and J dropped 0 bases, with 12 bases sitting between them.

V and J are TRBV5-1 and TRBJ2-5; no firm D call. CDR3 length equals 14 residues. Germline V lookup: CDR1 SGHRS, CDR2 YFSETQ. Trimming took 4 bases from V and 3 from J, leaving 13 bases between them. CDR3 nucleotides: TGCGCCAGCAGCCCAAACTCTAATAAAGAGACCCAGTACTTC. This sequence encodes CASSPNSNKETQYF.

The V gene is TRBV6-2 or TRBV6-3, the J gene TRBJ1-1; D is undetermined. Looked up from germline, CDR1 is MNHEY and CDR2 is SVGEGT. Trimming removed 5 bases from V and 10 bases from J, with 17 bases in between. The CDR3 is 13 amino acids. The CDR3 sequence is CASSGWRASGAFF. The CDR3 nucleotides read TGTGCCAGCAGTGGATGGAGGGCCAGTGGAGCTTTCTTT.

This chain connects TRBV5-1 to TRBJ2-5; maybe TRBD2 (6 bases). V dropped 2 bases and J dropped 2 bases, with 7 bases sitting between them. The CDR3 runs 13 residues. CDR1 SGHRS and CDR2 YFSETQ come from the germline V gene. The CDR3 DNA reads as TGCGCCAGCAGCTTCCTAGCGCAAGAGACCCAGTACTTC. Encoded protein: CASSFLAQETQYF.

This clone was seen a single time. The V call is TRBV19, the J call TRBJ1-1; D perhaps matches TRBD1 (5 bases). The CDR3 totals 15 residues. Germline lookup yields CDR1 LNHDA and CDR2 SQIVND (reference sequence). V lost 3 bases and J lost 6, with 17 bases in between. CDR3: CASSISGRGESEAFF. Written as DNA, the CDR3 is TGTGCCAGTAGTATTTCAGGGCGTGGTGAATCTGAAGCTTTCTTT.

The chain couples TRBV5-4 to TRBJ2-1; 13 bases are a match to TRBD2. Germline CDR1 and CDR2: SGHNT and YYREEE (reference sequence). The CDR3 runs 16 residues. Losses at the gene ends were 10 bases for V and 1 base for J; bases not matched to a gene: 8. The CDR3 bases are TGTGCCCTTACTAGCGGGGGGGCAGCTTCCTACAATGAGCAGTTCTTC. Amino acid sequence: CALTSGGAASYNEQFF.

The chain has TRBV7-9 and TRBJ1-5, with a weak D call TRBD1 (6 bases). Germline assignment: CDR1 SEHNR and CDR2 FQNEAQ (reference sequence). V lost 5 bases and J 6 bases, leaving 23 bases between the germline ends. This CDR3 is 17 amino acids long. The DNA for the CDR3 is TGTGCCAGCAGCCCAGAAGGGGGTTGGTTCGGTAGTCAGCCCCAGCATTTT. Amino acids: CASSPEGGWFGSQPQHF. Based on the CDR3 plus reference TRBV7-9 and TRBJ1-5, the full variable domain is DTGVSQNPRHKITKRGQNVTFRCDPISEHNRLYWYRQTLGQGPEFLTYFQNEAQLEKSRLLSDRFSAERPKGSFSTLEIQRTEQGDSAMYLCASSPEGGWFGSQPQHFGDGTRLSIL.

The gene calls are TRBV18 and TRBJ1-3; D might be TRBD1 (6 bases). Per germline, CDR1 KGHSH and CDR2 LQKENI. V was pared by 0 bases and J by 2 bases, with 14 bases between. The CDR3 runs 17 residues. The CDR3 here is CASSPPGGQGPGNTIYF. The CDR3 bases are TGTGCCAGCTCACCACCCGGGGGGCAAGGCCCTGGAAACACCATATATTTT.

The V gene is TRBV5-1, the J gene TRBJ2-5, with TRBD2 matching 11 bases. Per germline, CDR1 SGHRS and CDR2 YFSETQ. CDR3 size: 16 residues. V lost 7 bases and J lost 2; bases outside the gene matches: 10. CDR3 DNA: TGCGCCAGCGGGGAGGGGACTAGCGGAACTCAAGAGACCCAGTACTTC. This codes for CASGEGTSGTQETQYF.

The genes are TRBV4-3 and TRBJ1-4; D is perhaps TRBD1 (5 bases). Trimming cost V 1 base and J 6 bases, with 9 bases left between them. Germline V lookup: CDR1 LGHNA, CDR2 YSLEER. This CDR3 is built from 14 residues. CDR3 sequence (DNA): TGCGCCAGCAGCCAAGGGAGGGGTGATGAAAAACTGTTTTTT. It yields the protein CASSQGRGDEKLFF.

The V and J genes are TRBV7-2 and TRBJ1-1, with 7 bases fitting TRBD1. CDR1 and CDR2 from the germline V gene are SGHTA and FQGNSA. The CDR3 extends over 15 amino acids. Germline trimming cut 5 bases from V and 0 bases from J; bases unmatched to any gene: 6. CDR3 nucleotide sequence: TGTGCCAGCAGCCCGCCGACAGGGATGAACACTGAAGCTTTCTTT. The encoded protein is CASSPPTGMNTEAFF.

The chain joins TRBV11-3 to TRBJ2-5; 10 positions agree with TRBD2. Per germline, CDR1 SGHNT and CDR2 YENEEA. The CDR3 sequence is 15 residues long. The trim removed 3 bases at V and 5 bases at J, leaving 6 bases unmatched. In nucleotides, the CDR3 is TGTGCCAGCAGCTTCGGGCTAGCGGGAGTGGAGACCCAGTACTTC. Protein: CASSFGLAGVETQYF.

The V and J genes are TRBV27 and TRBJ1-4; tentatively, D is TRBD1 (5 bases). The V end was cut by 5 bases, the J end by 0 bases, with 10 bases between. The CDR3 runs to 15 residues. Per the germline V gene, CDR1 is MNHEY and CDR2 is SMNVEV (reference sequence). The CDR3 sequence: CASSARGATNEKLFF. DNA of the CDR3: TGTGCCAGCAGTGCAAGGGGTGCAACTAATGAAAAACTGTTTTTT.

The chain carries TRBV5-1 and TRBJ1-6, with 7 bases matching TRBD1. V shed 6 bases and J 9 bases; nucleotides not matched to a gene: 9. CDR1 and CDR2 from the germline V gene are SGHRS and YFSETQ. CDR3 length: 14 residues. The CDR3 spells CASTPGQGGSPLHF. The CDR3 DNA sequence: TGCGCCAGCACGCCGGGTCAGGGGGGTTCACCCCTCCACTTT.

The rearrangement uses TRBV24-1 and TRBJ1-5, with TRBD1 as a possible D gene (6 bases). The CDR3 has 12 residues. Germline V gene data show CDR1 as KGHDR and CDR2 as SFDVKD. The V end lost 4 bases, the J end lost 9 bases, and 9 bases lay between the germline ends. The chain's CDR3 is CATSEGGRPQHF. CDR3 nucleotide sequence: TGTGCCACCAGTGAAGGGGGAAGGCCCCAGCATTTT.

This clone was recorded only once. V and J are TRBV5-6 and TRBJ1-1, with D possibly TRBD1 on 5 matching bases. CDR1 is SGHDT, CDR2 YYEEEE, per germline. V lost 1 base, J lost 5 bases, and 15 bases lay in between. The CDR3 spans 15 residues. CDR3 sequence reads: CASSLWGGRGTEAFF. The CDR3 nucleotides read TGTGCCAGCAGCTTGTGGGGGGGTCGAGGTACTGAAGCTTTCTTT.

J is TRBJ2-5 and V is TRBV9, with TRBD2 matching over 7 bases. This CDR3 comprises 12 residues. The germline V gene encodes CDR1 SGDLS and CDR2 YYNGEE. The V and J ends lost 4 bases and 5 bases, in that order; junction bases with no gene match: 2. The CDR3 DNA reads TGTGCCAGCAGCACCGGGGGGGAGACCCAGTACTTC. It yields the protein CASSTGGETQYF.

This chain uses TRBV30 with TRBJ1-1; TRBD1 matches 7 bases. Germline values: CDR1 GTSNPN, CDR2 SVGIG (reference sequence). V gave up 8 bases and J gave up 1 base; unmatched junction bases: 7. The CDR3 runs 13 residues. The CDR3: CATMTGSNTEAFF. DNA for the CDR3: TGTGCCACAATGACAGGGTCGAACACTGAAGCTTTCTTT.

This chain links TRBV6-5 with TRBJ1-5; tentative D call: TRBD1 (5 bases). Germline CDR1 MNHEY, CDR2 SVGAGI. Trimming shortened V by 2 bases and J by 5 bases, and 13 bases separated the two germline ends. This CDR3 contains 15 residues. The DNA of the CDR3 is TGTGCCAGCAGTTACGGAGCAGGGTTGGATCAGCCCCAGCATTTT. Translation: CASSYGAGLDQPQHF.

The V gene is TRBV3-1 (or the pseudogene TRBV3-2), the J gene TRBJ1-1, with 11 nucleotides matching TRBD1. The CDR3 runs 15 residues. Germline V CDR1 and CDR2: LGHDT, YNNKEL (reference sequence). J lost 4 bases, V lost 2 bases, and 3 bases had no gene match. In nucleotides, the CDR3 is TGTGCCAGCAGCCAATGGGGGACAGGGGGCACTGAAGCTTTCTTT. Residues: CASSQWGTGGTEAFF.

The chain recombines TRBV28 with TRBJ2-7; maybe TRBD2 (6 bases). CDR1 is MDHEN, CDR2 SYDVKM, per germline. This CDR3 has 12 residues. V was pared by 2 bases and J by 9 bases, with 11 bases between. The CDR3 reads CASSLPGGRQYF. The CDR3 nucleotides read TGTGCCAGCAGTTTACCCGGGGGTCGGCAGTACTTC.

The chain uses TRBV19 and TRBJ2-5, with D unclear. Deletions cut 4 bases from V and 6 bases from J, with 15 bases between. In germline, CDR1 is LNHDA, CDR2 SQIVND (reference sequence). CDR3 length: 14 amino acids. The CDR3 nucleotides are TGTGCCAGTAGTACTAGTCGGTTGGTAAAGACCCAGTACTTC. It translates to CASSTSRLVKTQYF. The variable domain in full, with the rest retrieved from reference TRBV19 and TRBJ2-5, is DGGITQSPKYLFRKEGQNVTLSCEQNLNHDAMYWYRQDPGQGLRLIYYSQIVNDFQKGDIAEGYSVSREKKESFPLTVTSAQKNPTAFYLCASSTSRLVKTQYFGPGTRLLVL.

The table lists this clone with a count of one. The chain couples TRBV7-2 to TRBJ2-1; D gene uncertain. With 5 bases removed from V and 6 bases from J, the gap between germline ends came to 8 bases. Germline V lookup: CDR1 SGHTA, CDR2 FQGNSA. The CDR3 sequence is 12 residues long. The chain's CDR3 is CASSPRPNEQFF. The CDR3 bases are TGTGCCAGCAGCCCGCGTCCCAATGAGCAGTTCTTC. The variable domain in full, with the rest retrieved from reference TRBV7-2 and TRBJ2-1, is GAGVSQSPSNKVTEKGKDVELRCDPISGHTALYWYRQSLGQGLEFLIYFQGNSAPDKSGLPSDRFSAERTGGSVSTLTIQRTQQEDSAVYLCASSPRPNEQFFGPGTRLTVL.